This T cell receptor beta chain derives from a study of vaccination effects on CD4 cells after COVID-19. Antigen-specific CD4+ T cells were first expanded with viral peptide pools by the ViraFEST assay and only then sequenced. The authors isolated CD4+ T cells after 10 days of culture. Vaccine recipients lacked prior SARS-CoV-2 infection and had negative nucleocapsid antibodies. On day 3 and again on day 7, half the medium was replaced with IL-2 medium. Clones were read by immunoSEQ multiplex PCR, and TCRdb kept only the in-frame ones, dropping some. Seen here are fewer than 30,000 clones, roughly 70% observed once, and the top ten hold 10%. Per germline, CDR1 LGHDT and CDR2 YNNKEL (reference sequence). This CDR3 is 17 amino acids long. V dropped 1 base and J dropped 1 base, with 13 bases sitting between them. Note on this clone: Its antigen remains unidentified.

The rearrangement links TRBV3-1 (or the pseudogene TRBV3-2) to TRBJ2-2, with D perhaps being TRBD1 or TRBD2 (6 bases each). Sequences were derived from CD4+ T cells from PBMCs cultured with HCoV-NL63 spike peptides, sampled before COVID-19 vaccination. This sequence was found in a human donor who received a COVID-19 vaccine. CDR3 amino acids: CASSQGSGALNTGELFF. The DNA of the CDR3 is TGTGCCAGCAGCCAAGGGTCGGGGGCGTTGAACACCGGGGAGCTGTTTTTT.